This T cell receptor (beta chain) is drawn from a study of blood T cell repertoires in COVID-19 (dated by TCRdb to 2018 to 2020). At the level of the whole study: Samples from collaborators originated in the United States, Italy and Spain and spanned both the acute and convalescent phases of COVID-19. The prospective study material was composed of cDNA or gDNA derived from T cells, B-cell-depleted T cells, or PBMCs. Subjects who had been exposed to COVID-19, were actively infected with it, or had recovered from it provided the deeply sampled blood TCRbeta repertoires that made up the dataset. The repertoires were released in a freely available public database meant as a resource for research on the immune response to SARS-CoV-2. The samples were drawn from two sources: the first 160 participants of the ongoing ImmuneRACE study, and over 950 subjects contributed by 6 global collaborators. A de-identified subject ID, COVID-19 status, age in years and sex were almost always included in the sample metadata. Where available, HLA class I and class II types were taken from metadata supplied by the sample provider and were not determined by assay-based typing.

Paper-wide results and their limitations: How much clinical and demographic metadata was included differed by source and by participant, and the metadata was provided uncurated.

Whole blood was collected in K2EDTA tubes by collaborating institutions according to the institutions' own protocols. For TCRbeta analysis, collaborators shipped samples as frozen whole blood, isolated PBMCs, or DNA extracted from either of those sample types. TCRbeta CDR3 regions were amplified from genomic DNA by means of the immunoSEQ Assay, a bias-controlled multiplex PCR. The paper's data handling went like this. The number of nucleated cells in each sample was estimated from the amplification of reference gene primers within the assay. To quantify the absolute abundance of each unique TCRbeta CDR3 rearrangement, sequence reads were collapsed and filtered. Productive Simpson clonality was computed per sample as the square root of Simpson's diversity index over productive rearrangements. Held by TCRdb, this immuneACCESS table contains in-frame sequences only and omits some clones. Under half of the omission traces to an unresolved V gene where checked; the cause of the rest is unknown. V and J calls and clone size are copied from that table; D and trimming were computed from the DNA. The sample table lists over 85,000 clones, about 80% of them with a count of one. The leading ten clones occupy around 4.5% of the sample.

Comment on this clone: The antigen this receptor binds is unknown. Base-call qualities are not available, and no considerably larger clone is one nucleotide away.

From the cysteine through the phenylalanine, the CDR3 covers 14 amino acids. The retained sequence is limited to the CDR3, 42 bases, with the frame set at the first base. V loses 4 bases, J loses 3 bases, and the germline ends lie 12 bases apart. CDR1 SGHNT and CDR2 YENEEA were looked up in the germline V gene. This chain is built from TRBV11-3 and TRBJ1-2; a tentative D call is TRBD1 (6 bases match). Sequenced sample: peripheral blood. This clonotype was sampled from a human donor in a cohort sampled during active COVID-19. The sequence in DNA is TGTGCCAGCAGCTCAGATCGGACAGACTATGGCTACACCTTC. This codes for CASSSDRTDYGYTF.